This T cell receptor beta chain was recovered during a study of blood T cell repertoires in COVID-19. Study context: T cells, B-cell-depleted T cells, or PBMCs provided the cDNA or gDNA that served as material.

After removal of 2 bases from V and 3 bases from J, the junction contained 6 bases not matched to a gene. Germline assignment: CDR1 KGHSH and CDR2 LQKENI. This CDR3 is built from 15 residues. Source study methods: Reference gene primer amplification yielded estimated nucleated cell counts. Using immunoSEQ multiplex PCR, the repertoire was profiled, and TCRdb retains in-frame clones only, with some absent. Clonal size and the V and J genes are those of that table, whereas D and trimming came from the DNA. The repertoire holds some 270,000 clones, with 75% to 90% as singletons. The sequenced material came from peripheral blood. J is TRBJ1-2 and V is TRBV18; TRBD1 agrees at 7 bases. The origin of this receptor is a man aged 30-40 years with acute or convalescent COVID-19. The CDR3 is CASSPMAGGYYGYTF. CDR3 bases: TGTGCCAGCTCACCAATGGCAGGGGGGTACTATGGCTACACCTTC.